Listed below are T cell receptor beta chains from one sample, sequenced in a study of blood T cells in healthy people across ages. TCRdb reanalysed the 5' RACE reads using MiXCR and keeps one entry per CDR3 protein. The sample carries 650,000 to 1,000,000 distinct CDR3 sequences, 30% to 45% recorded once. The sample comprised blood. These receptors originate from a man between 18 and 35 years old in good health. The CDR3 runs from the conserved cysteine through the conserved F or W. D genes are given only for firm matches. Size is omitted from some rows. Given values are once, few, many or a class for expanded clones.

CDR3nt	CDR3aa	abundance	d_gene	v_gene	j_gene
TGTGCCAGCAGCGCGAGAAACTATGGCTACACCTTC	CASSARNYGYTF	many	NA	TRBV13	TRBJ1-2
TGTGCCAGCAGTTTGGCTTCGGGGACCTATGGCTACACCTTC	CASSLASGTYGYTF	few	NA	TRBV12-3/TRBV12-4	TRBJ1-2
TGTGCCAGCAGTTACTCGAGCAGGGTAAAAAATGAAAAACTGTTTTTT	CASSYSSRVKNEKLFF	NA	NA	TRBV6-5	TRBJ1-4
TGCAGCGTTGAGCAGGTGTATGAAGCTTTCTTT	CSVEQVYEAFF	few	NA	TRBV29-1	TRBJ1-1
TGTGCCAGCAGCCCGAGCGGGGGGCTGAACACTGAAGCTTTCTTT	CASSPSGGLNTEAFF	NA	NA	TRBV11-2	TRBJ1-1
TGTGCCAGCAGCCTATTGACAGGAAGGCTTTCACCCCTCCACTTT	CASSLLTGRLSPLHF	few	NA	TRBV7-2	TRBJ1-6
TGTGCCAGCAGCCCCTGGGAGGGGGGGCATGAGCAGTACTTC	CASSPWEGGHEQYF	once	NA	TRBV7-9	TRBJ2-5
TGTGTCAGCAGCTTACTGTTAGCGGGGGGGCCCACAGATACGCAGTATTTT	CVSSLLLAGGPTDTQYF	NA	TRBD2	TRBV7-2	TRBJ2-3
TGTGCCAGCAGCTTCGATCCTCCAGGGGCAGGGGAAGAGACCCAGTACTTC	CASSFDPPGAGEETQYF	few	NA	TRBV7-2	TRBJ2-5
TGTGCCAGCAGCTTAGCTAGCACCCGGGGCCAAGAGACCCAGTACTTC	CASSLASTRGQETQYF	few	NA	TRBV7-2	TRBJ2-5
TGTGCCAGCAGGACGGGCCTAGCGGTAAACAGTGAGCAGTTCTTC	CASRTGLAVNSEQFF	NA	TRBD2	TRBV6-2/TRBV6-3	TRBJ2-1
TGCAGCGTTGAAGTAGGACAGGGGATAGGGGAGCAGTATTTT	CSVEVGQGIGEQYF	many	TRBD1	TRBV29-1	TRBJ2-3
TGTGCCAGCAGTTACTGGGGCCAGGATACGCAGTATTTT	CASSYWGQDTQYF	NA	NA	TRBV6-5	TRBJ2-3
TGTGCCAGCACGGCGCTCAATGAGCAGTACTTC	CASTALNEQYF	few	NA	TRBV12-3/TRBV12-4	TRBJ2-5
TGTGCCAGCAGCACAACCACGGGGGGTAGCAATCAGCCCCAGCATTTT	CASSTTTGGSNQPQHF	NA	NA	TRBV27	TRBJ1-5
TGTGCCAGCAGCCCCCAGGAGGGGGGAAGCACAGATACGCAGTATTTT	CASSPQEGGSTDTQYF	NA	NA	TRBV9	TRBJ2-3
TGCAGTGCTAGAGATGGGTTTGGGGAGGTCTACAATGAGCAGTTCTTC	CSARDGFGEVYNEQFF	many	NA	TRBV20-1	TRBJ2-1
TGCAGTGCTAGAGCCACCGGGACAGGCCCCAATCAGCCCCAGCATTTT	CSARATGTGPNQPQHF	NA	TRBD1	TRBV20-1	TRBJ1-5
TGCAGTGCTAGAGATCTACTAGCGGGGGGTGGAAATGAGCAGTACTTC	CSARDLLAGGGNEQYF	few	TRBD2	TRBV20-1	TRBJ2-7
TGTGCCAGCAGTTTCAACTACGGGACAGCTCAAGAGACCCAGTACTTC	CASSFNYGTAQETQYF	many	TRBD1	TRBV12-3/TRBV12-4	TRBJ2-5
TGTGCCAGCAGTTTATCGGAGACCCCAGATACGCAGTATTTT	CASSLSETPDTQYF	NA	NA	TRBV27	TRBJ2-3
TGTGCCGGCAGCGCCCGGGACGGCGTGGGCTACACCTTC	CAGSARDGVGYTF	NA	NA	TRBV9	TRBJ1-2
TGTGCCAGTAGTACCGGACTAGCGGATGAGCAGTTCTTC	CASSTGLADEQFF	NA	TRBD2	TRBV19	TRBJ2-1
TGTGCCAGCAGCCCTCTGGCAGCGGGCCCCGCTGGGTTCACTGAAGCTTTCTTT	CASSPLAAGPAGFTEAFF	NA	NA	TRBV12-3/TRBV12-4	TRBJ1-1